The 20 T cell receptor beta chains below all came from one sample that was sequenced in a study of sequential checkpoint blockade in melanoma. Profiling relied on immunoSEQ multiplex PCR, and the TCRdb table lists in-frame clones only, not all of them. Among about 7,900 clones listed, 23% were seen once. The sample's treatment: randomized to nivolumab then ipilimumab (arm A) or the reverse (arm B). The sequences come from tumor tissue (inferred from file names), collected from a patient given nivolumab and ipilimumab in sequence. These receptors all stem from a human donor with melanoma.

This clone was detected only a few times. V is TRBV6-8 and J is TRBJ2-3; TRBD2 matches 12 bases. The germline V gene has CDR1 MNHGY and CDR2 SAAAGT. CDR3 length equals 15 residues. V lost 5 bases to trimming and J lost 3 bases; unmatched junction nucleotides: 3. For the CDR3, the DNA is TGTGCCAGCAGTGTGACTAGCGGGAGAACAGATACGCAGTATTTT. It is translated as CASSVTSGRTDTQYF.

This clone was picked up many times. The CDR3 region has the DNA TGTGCCAGCAGCGCATGGACTGGACGGAATGAAAAACTGTTTTTT. As protein: CASSAWTGRNEKLFF. The V call is TRBV11-3, the J call TRBJ1-4; D gene ambiguous. The V and J ends lost 5 bases and 5 bases respectively, with 15 bases between them. The CDR3 extends over 15 amino acids. The germline V gene encodes CDR1 SGHNT and CDR2 YENEEA.

This clone came up many times. The rearrangement joins TRBV11-3 to TRBJ1-1; possibly TRBD1 for D (5 bases). The V end was cut by 0 bases, the J end by 4 bases, with 12 bases between. The CDR3 has 15 residues. Germline V lookup: CDR1 SGHNT, CDR2 YENEEA. The CDR3, as DNA: TGTGCCAGCAGCTTAGAAGCAGGGATGGTCACTGAAGCTTTCTTT. This translates into CASSLEAGMVTEAFF.

This clone was detected many times. The CDR3 nucleotides read TGTGCCAGCAGCCCAGACATCTACTCTGGAAACACCATATATTTT. Its protein product is CASSPDIYSGNTIYF. This chain uses TRBV11-3 with TRBJ1-3, with unresolved D. This CDR3 spans 15 amino acids. V was trimmed by 5 bases and J by 0 bases, leaving 11 bases between them. Germline values: CDR1 SGHNT, CDR2 YENEEA.

This clone came up a few times. The J gene is TRBJ2-5, the V gene TRBV28; 8 positions agree with TRBD1. The V gene end was trimmed by 6 bases and the J gene end by 5 bases; junction bases not matched to a gene: 14. The CDR3 contains 16 residues. CDR1 and CDR2 (germline): MDHEN, SYDVKM. The CDR3 nucleotides read TGTGCCAGCAGCCGACCAGTGGCAGGGGGCGCGGAGACCCAGTACTTC. This gives the protein CASSRPVAGGAETQYF.

DNA of the CDR3: TGCGCCAGCAGGAGGGACAGGGAGACCGGGGAGCTGTTTTTT. Protein: CASRRDRETGELFF. This chain joins TRBV10-2 and TRBJ2-2; 9 nucleotides line up with TRBD1. V gave up 6 bases and J gave up 5 bases; unmatched junction bases: 4. Germline CDR1 is WSHSY and CDR2 is SAAADI. The CDR3 totals 14 residues.

The J gene is TRBJ1-1, the V gene TRBV25-1, with no clear D. In germline, CDR1 is MGHDK, CDR2 SYGVNS. The CDR3 spans 14 residues. Trimming took off 3 bases at V and 1 base at J, with 9 bases between the two ends. CDR3 sequence (DNA): TGTGCCAGCAGTGACCGGGTGACGAACACTGAAGCTTTCTTT. Its protein product is CASSDRVTNTEAFF.

The gene calls are TRBV6-8 and TRBJ1-2; 7 positions agree with TRBD1. Germline V gene sequence: CDR1 MNHGY, CDR2 SAAAGT. The CDR3 extends over 14 amino acids. V shed 5 bases, J shed 6 bases, and the junction held 9 bases outside the gene matches. CDR3 nucleotide sequence: TGTGCCAGCAGTCGACAGGGAGGGTCGGATGGCTACACCTTC. Translated: CASSRQGGSDGYTF.

The J gene is TRBJ2-1, the V gene TRBV19, with a possible D match to TRBD2 (6 bases). CDR1 and CDR2 (germline): LNHDA, SQIVND (reference sequence). Trimming took off 6 bases at V and 6 bases at J, with 18 bases between the two ends. CDR3 size: 15 residues. Here the CDR3 DNA reads TGTGCCAGTAGCCAAAGACTAGGTTACGGCAATGAGCAGTTCTTC. Protein: CASSQRLGYGNEQFF.

This chain uses TRBV6-8 with TRBJ1-5; 9 positions agree with TRBD1. Trimming cost V 2 bases and J 5 bases; bases outside gene matches: 4. The CDR3 is made up of 15 amino acids. Germline CDR1 MNHGY, CDR2 SAAAGT. CDR3 in amino acids: CASSYAGQGHQPQHF. The CDR3 coding sequence is TGTGCCAGCAGTTACGCGGGACAGGGCCATCAGCCCCAGCATTTT.

The genes are TRBV9 and TRBJ2-5; TRBD2 aligns across 9 bases. The CDR3 is 16 amino acids. The germline V gene encodes CDR1 SGDLS and CDR2 YYNGEE. After removal of 0 bases from V and 3 bases from J, the junction contained 6 bases not matched to a gene. This CDR3 is CASSVGNSGSEETQYF. The CDR3 nucleotides are TGTGCCAGCAGCGTAGGAAATAGCGGGAGTGAAGAGACCCAGTACTTC.

This clone was detected many times. The chain couples TRBV6-8 to TRBJ1-2; D not certain. V was clipped by 6 bases and J by 3 bases, with 14 bases between them. The germline gives CDR1 MNHGY, CDR2 SAAAGT. The CDR3 has 14 residues. The CDR3 DNA sequence: TGTGCCAGCAGACCCTCGGACGGTTACTATGGCTACACCTTC. This sequence encodes CASRPSDGYYGYTF.

By frequency in the sample, this clone is medium-sized. The rearrangement uses TRBV28 and TRBJ1-1; maybe TRBD1 (5 bases). Germline values: CDR1 MDHEN, CDR2 SYDVKM. The V and J ends lost 1 base and 7 bases respectively, with 10 bases between them. There are 13 residues in the CDR3. Written as DNA, the CDR3 is TGTGCCAGCAGTTTATCAGGGATGGGTGAAGCTTTCTTT. Residues: CASSLSGMGEAFF.

This clone was observed many times. The chain is built from TRBV7-8 and TRBJ2-7; perhaps D is TRBD1 or TRBD2 (6 bases each). V was pared by 9 bases and J by 3 bases, with 15 bases between. The germline V gene has CDR1 SGHVS and CDR2 FQNEAQ. This CDR3 has 13 residues. CDR3 region: CASRDGGGYEQYF. CDR3 in DNA: TGTGCCAGTCGGGATGGAGGGGGCTACGAGCAGTACTTC. The complete variable domain, with remaining parts taken from reference TRBV7-8 and TRBJ2-7, reads GAGVSQSPRYKVAKRGQDVALRCDPISGHVSLFWYQQALGQGPEFLTYFQNEAQLDKSGLPSDRFFAERPEGSVSTLKIQRTQQEDSAVYLCASRDGGGYEQYFGPGTRLTVT.

This sequence joins TRBV5-1 and TRBJ2-7, with TRBD2 as a possible D gene (6 bases). Germline V gene data show CDR1 as SGHRS and CDR2 as YFSETQ. Trimming shortened V by 0 bases and J by 0 bases, and 13 bases separated the two germline ends. CDR3 length equals 16 residues. DNA for the CDR3: TGCGCCAGCAGCTTGGCTCCGGGACTCGACTCCTACGAGCAGTACTTC. This gives the protein CASSLAPGLDSYEQYF. Variable domain in full (rest from reference TRBV5-1 and TRBJ2-7): KAGVTQTPRYLIKTRGQQVTLSCSPISGHRSVSWYQQTPGQGLQFLFEYFSETQRNKGNFPGRFSGRQFSNSRSEMNVSTLELGDSALYLCASSLAPGLDSYEQYFGPGTRLTVT.

This clone was observed a few times. V usage is TRBV10-3 and J usage is TRBJ2-3; 7 positions match TRBD1. This CDR3 has 18 residues. Germline V gene lookup returns CDR1 ENHRY and CDR2 SYGVKD. V lost 2 bases and J lost 4; bases outside the gene matches: 15. This CDR3 reads CAISEQSYRDRASDTQYF. In nucleotides, the CDR3 is TGTGCCATCAGTGAGCAGAGCTACAGGGACAGAGCTTCAGATACGCAGTATTTT.

This clone was counted a few times. This sequence joins TRBV6-8 and TRBJ2-7; D uncertain. There are 15 residues in the CDR3. From germline, CDR1 is MNHGY and CDR2 SAAAGT. The V end lost 0 bases, the J end lost 1 base, and 10 bases lay between the germline ends. The CDR3 DNA follows: TGTGCCAGCAGTTACTCCCCTAGAGGTTCCTACGAGCAGTACTTC. Its translation is CASSYSPRGSYEQYF.

V usage is TRBV29-1 and J usage is TRBJ1-5; 7 bases map to TRBD1. This CDR3 is built from 17 residues. In germline, CDR1 is SQVTM, CDR2 ANQGSEA. V dropped 1 base and J dropped 8; count of bases not matched to a gene: 17. The CDR3 DNA sequence: TGCAGCGTTGAAGGGTCCTTCGGACAGGATTCTGGAAAGCCCCAGCATTTT. This gives the protein CSVEGSFGQDSGKPQHF.

This clone was observed many times. This chain joins TRBV23-1 and TRBJ2-2, with D unclear. TRBV23-1 is labeled an ORF, and its function is uncertain. V was trimmed by 6 bases and J by 6 bases, leaving 14 bases between them. The CDR3 spans 14 residues. Written as DNA, the CDR3 is TGCGCCAGCAGCCAAGATTTTTCGTCCGGGGAGCTGTTTTTT. Translated, it gives CASSQDFSSGELFF.

The rearrangement joins TRBV18 to TRBJ1-2; TRBD1 agrees at 7 bases. The CDR3 extends over 13 amino acids. Germline V CDR1 and CDR2: KGHSH, LQKENI. Trimming cost V 6 bases and J 11 bases; bases outside gene matches: 12. CDR3 in DNA: TGTGCCAGCTCGCCCAGACAGGGTCCAGGGTACACCTTC. Protein sequence: CASSPRQGPGYTF.